A selection of T cell receptor beta chains follows, all from one sample in a study of post-analysis software for immune sequencing data. In TCRdb, the PCR reads were re-called with MiXCR into one record per CDR3 protein. The sample consists of hundreds of thousands of distinct CDR3 sequences, around 64% of them appearing once. The sequenced sample consisted of blood. Receptors originate from a girl aged 2 to 10 with multiple sclerosis. Both conserved end residues are part of each CDR3. D genes are given only for firm matches. Not all rows give a size; the values are once, few, many and, for expanded clones, a class.

v_call: TRBV5-1; clone_size: NA; d_call: NA; j_call: TRBJ2-1; cdr3_nt: TGCGCCAGCAGCGAGCCGGAGGGCCTAGATGAGCAGTTCTTC; cdr3_aa: CASSEPEGLDEQFF
v_call: TRBV12-3/TRBV12-4; clone_size: NA; d_call: NA; j_call: TRBJ2-1; cdr3_nt: TGTGCCACCGCTCATAGCGGAGCCCACAATGAGCAGTTCTTC; cdr3_aa: CATAHSGAHNEQFF
v_call: TRBV12-3/TRBV12-4; clone_size: once; d_call: NA; j_call: TRBJ2-7; cdr3_nt: TGTGCCAGCAGTTCCTCCTCTCTTTGGCTTCACTACGAGCAGTACTTC; cdr3_aa: CASSSSSLWLHYEQYF
v_call: TRBV7-6; clone_size: NA; d_call: TRBD2; j_call: TRBJ2-5; cdr3_nt: TGTGCCAGCAGCAGGGGACTAGCGGGAGTAGGGGAGACCCAGTACTTC; cdr3_aa: CASSRGLAGVGETQYF
v_call: TRBV29-1; clone_size: few; d_call: NA; j_call: TRBJ1-2; cdr3_nt: TGCAGCGTTATGGACTTCAACTATGGCTACACCTTC; cdr3_aa: CSVMDFNYGYTF
v_call: TRBV12-3/TRBV12-4; clone_size: NA; d_call: NA; j_call: TRBJ1-6; cdr3_nt: TGTGCCAGCAGTCCCTCCGGAAGGGGTTATTCACCCCTCCACTTT; cdr3_aa: CASSPSGRGYSPLHF
v_call: TRBV7-2; clone_size: few; d_call: TRBD2; j_call: TRBJ2-7; cdr3_nt: TGTGCCAGCAGCTTAATGGTGGGGGGGACTAGCAGTATCTACGAGCAGTACTTC; cdr3_aa: CASSLMVGGTSSIYEQYF
v_call: TRBV7-2; clone_size: few; d_call: NA; j_call: TRBJ2-1; cdr3_nt: TGTGCCAGCAGCTTAGCGGGAGAGTCGTACAATGAGCAGTTCTTC; cdr3_aa: CASSLAGESYNEQFF
v_call: TRBV4-2; clone_size: NA; d_call: NA; j_call: TRBJ2-3; cdr3_nt: TGTGCCAGCAGCCAAGATGGGGGAATCGATACGCAGTATTTT; cdr3_aa: CASSQDGGIDTQYF
v_call: TRBV6-6; clone_size: NA; d_call: NA; j_call: TRBJ2-7; cdr3_nt: TGTGCCAGCAGTTACCGCGGCGGGGAGGCCGAGCAGTACTTC; cdr3_aa: CASSYRGGEAEQYF
v_call: TRBV14; clone_size: NA; d_call: NA; j_call: TRBJ2-3; cdr3_nt: TGTGCCAGCAGCCAAGTTAAGGGTCAAGACACAGATACGCAGTATTTT; cdr3_aa: CASSQVKGQDTDTQYF
v_call: TRBV6-1; clone_size: few; d_call: TRBD1; j_call: TRBJ2-7; cdr3_nt: TGTGCCACCTTAGGGGGCATCTACGAGCAGTACTTC; cdr3_aa: CATLGGIYEQYF
v_call: TRBV20-1; clone_size: few; d_call: NA; j_call: TRBJ2-5; cdr3_nt: TGCAGTGCTAGTCCTCAGTTTGGCCGCCAAGAGACCCAGTACTTC; cdr3_aa: CSASPQFGRQETQYF
v_call: TRBV20-1; clone_size: NA; d_call: NA; j_call: TRBJ1-1; cdr3_nt: TGCAGTGCTACGGGCCCTCGCTCGAACACTGAAGCTTTCTTT; cdr3_aa: CSATGPRSNTEAFF
v_call: TRBV5-1; clone_size: few; d_call: NA; j_call: TRBJ2-1; cdr3_nt: TGCGCCAGCAGCTTGGATGCGGCTTTCTCCTACAATGAGCAGTTCTTC; cdr3_aa: CASSLDAAFSYNEQFF
v_call: TRBV29-1; clone_size: NA; d_call: TRBD1; j_call: TRBJ2-2; cdr3_nt: TGCAGCGCAACCGGGACAGAAAACACCGGGGAGCTGTTTTTT; cdr3_aa: CSATGTENTGELFF
v_call: TRBV25-1; clone_size: NA; d_call: TRBD2; j_call: TRBJ2-7; cdr3_nt: TGTGCCACCACCCTGGGACTAGAGTACTTC; cdr3_aa: CATTLGLEYF
v_call: TRBV29-1; clone_size: NA; d_call: NA; j_call: TRBJ2-3; cdr3_nt: TGCAGCGTTGAGTGGGGCACAGATACGCAGTATTTT; cdr3_aa: CSVEWGTDTQYF
v_call: TRBV29-1; clone_size: few; d_call: NA; j_call: TRBJ2-4; cdr3_nt: TGCAGCGTCCCCATAGGAAAACAAAACATTCAGTACTTC; cdr3_aa: CSVPIGKQNIQYF
v_call: TRBV20-1; clone_size: NA; d_call: NA; j_call: TRBJ2-3; cdr3_nt: TGCAGTGGGGCGGGCGAGGCAGATACGCAGTATTTT; cdr3_aa: CSGAGEADTQYF
v_call: TRBV5-1; clone_size: NA; d_call: TRBD1; j_call: TRBJ2-3; cdr3_nt: TGCGCCAGCAGCGGAGAGGTACTCCGACAGGGGAATACGCAGTATTTT; cdr3_aa: CASSGEVLRQGNTQYF
v_call: TRBV5-1; clone_size: few; d_call: TRBD1; j_call: TRBJ2-5; cdr3_nt: TGCGCCAGCAGCTCTCCGGGACAGGGAAGAAATGAGCAGTACTTC; cdr3_aa: CASSSPGQGRNEQYF
v_call: TRBV2; clone_size: NA; d_call: TRBD2; j_call: TRBJ2-6; cdr3_nt: TGTGCCAGCAGGGCGGGGGGACCTGGGGCCAACGTCCTGACTTTC; cdr3_aa: CASRAGGPGANVLTF
v_call: TRBV10-3; clone_size: NA; d_call: TRBD2; j_call: TRBJ2-5; cdr3_nt: TGTGCCATCAGTGAGTCGAGTGGGACTAGCGGGGGAAGGGAGACCCAGTACTTC; cdr3_aa: CAISESSGTSGGRETQYF
v_call: TRBV12-3/TRBV12-4; clone_size: NA; d_call: NA; j_call: TRBJ2-7; cdr3_nt: TGTGCCAGCAGTTTACAGGGGCCCCACGAGCAGTACTTC; cdr3_aa: CASSLQGPHEQYF
v_call: TRBV5-1; clone_size: NA; d_call: NA; j_call: TRBJ2-1; cdr3_nt: TGCGCCAGCAGCTTATTGGGATTGGATCTCTCCTACAATGAGCAGTTCTTC; cdr3_aa: CASSLLGLDLSYNEQFF
v_call: TRBV12-3/TRBV12-4; clone_size: NA; d_call: NA; j_call: TRBJ1-2; cdr3_nt: TGTGCCAGCAGTTTCGGGCAGGGACCCGATGGCTACACCTTC; cdr3_aa: CASSFGQGPDGYTF
v_call: TRBV5-1; clone_size: NA; d_call: NA; j_call: TRBJ2-2; cdr3_nt: TGCGCCAGCAGCCTGGCCCTGGGCGCTCCGAACACCGGGGAGCTGTTTTTT; cdr3_aa: CASSLALGAPNTGELFF
v_call: TRBV29-1; clone_size: NA; d_call: TRBD1; j_call: TRBJ2-5; cdr3_nt: TGCAGCGTCGCGGGAGAGTTACAGGGGGCACCAGAGACCCAGTACTTC; cdr3_aa: CSVAGELQGAPETQYF
v_call: TRBV11-3; clone_size: NA; d_call: NA; j_call: TRBJ2-7; cdr3_nt: TGTGCCAGCAGCTTGGGGCTGGGGACTCACGAGCAGTACTTC; cdr3_aa: CASSLGLGTHEQYF
v_call: TRBV12-3/TRBV12-4; clone_size: NA; d_call: TRBD2; j_call: TRBJ2-7; cdr3_nt: TGTGCCAGCAGTCCGGGACTAGCGGGGACCGGCGAGCAGTACTTC; cdr3_aa: CASSPGLAGTGEQYF
v_call: TRBV4-2; clone_size: NA; d_call: TRBD2; j_call: TRBJ2-1; cdr3_nt: TGTGCCAGCAGCCAAACCGTGGGACTAGCGGGATTGTACAATGAGCAGTTCTTC; cdr3_aa: CASSQTVGLAGLYNEQFF
v_call: TRBV5-5; clone_size: NA; d_call: TRBD2; j_call: TRBJ2-5; cdr3_nt: TGTGCCAGCAGCTGGGGCCTGACTAGCGGGGGGGCCTATGAGACCCAGTACTTC; cdr3_aa: CASSWGLTSGGAYETQYF
v_call: TRBV5-1; clone_size: once; d_call: NA; j_call: TRBJ2-3; cdr3_nt: TGCGCCAGCAGCTTACTTAGCGGTAGCACAGATACGCAGTATTTT; cdr3_aa: CASSLLSGSTDTQYF
v_call: TRBV6-2/TRBV6-3; clone_size: NA; d_call: TRBD1; j_call: TRBJ1-2; cdr3_nt: TGTGCCAGCAGTTCCGGGACAGAAACTTCTAACTATGGCTACACCTTC; cdr3_aa: CASSSGTETSNYGYTF
v_call: TRBV20-1; clone_size: NA; d_call: TRBD2; j_call: TRBJ2-5; cdr3_nt: TGCAGTGCTAGAGATTTAGCGGGAAAAGAGACCCAGTACTTC; cdr3_aa: CSARDLAGKETQYF
v_call: TRBV5-1; clone_size: NA; d_call: NA; j_call: TRBJ2-6; cdr3_nt: TGCGCCAGCAGCTTGATGGTTGTCTCTGGGGCCAACGTCCTGACTTTC; cdr3_aa: CASSLMVVSGANVLTF
v_call: TRBV10-3; clone_size: NA; d_call: TRBD1; j_call: TRBJ1-1; cdr3_nt: TGTGCCATCAGGAGGACCCGACAGGGAACGAACACTGAAGCTTTCTTT; cdr3_aa: CAIRRTRQGTNTEAFF
v_call: TRBV7-2; clone_size: NA; d_call: NA; j_call: TRBJ2-5; cdr3_nt: TGTGCCAGCAGCTTCGCCGGGACTGCGGAAGAGACCCAGTACTTC; cdr3_aa: CASSFAGTAEETQYF
v_call: TRBV20-1; clone_size: NA; d_call: TRBD2; j_call: TRBJ2-1; cdr3_nt: TGCAGTGCTAGATACGGGACTAGTGTCGATGAGCAGTTCTTC; cdr3_aa: CSARYGTSVDEQFF
v_call: TRBV7-9; clone_size: few; d_call: NA; j_call: TRBJ2-6; cdr3_nt: TGTGCCAGCAGCCCAGTGAATTCAGGGGGGAGCTCTGGGGCCAACGTCCTGACTTTC; cdr3_aa: CASSPVNSGGSSGANVLTF
v_call: TRBV2; clone_size: NA; d_call: NA; j_call: TRBJ2-3; cdr3_nt: TGTGCTAAGGCCGCAGATACGCAGTATTTT; cdr3_aa: CAKAADTQYF
v_call: TRBV7-2; clone_size: NA; d_call: NA; j_call: TRBJ2-1; cdr3_nt: TGTGCCAGCAGCTTACCGGGGGGCCTATACAATGAGCAGTTCTTC; cdr3_aa: CASSLPGGLYNEQFF
v_call: TRBV6-2/TRBV6-3; clone_size: NA; d_call: NA; j_call: TRBJ2-1; cdr3_nt: TGTGCCAGCAGTTCGGTACTAGCTCACAATGAGCAGTTCTTC; cdr3_aa: CASSSVLAHNEQFF
v_call: TRBV6-4; clone_size: NA; d_call: TRBD1; j_call: TRBJ1-2; cdr3_nt: TGTGCCAGCAGTGAAGAGGGGGCTGAGGCCTACTATGGCTACACCTTC; cdr3_aa: CASSEEGAEAYYGYTF
v_call: TRBV7-9; clone_size: few; d_call: TRBD1; j_call: TRBJ2-7; cdr3_nt: TGTGCCAGCAGCTTAGGGACAGGGGGCGGCGAGCAGTACTTC; cdr3_aa: CASSLGTGGGEQYF
v_call: TRBV12-3/TRBV12-4; clone_size: NA; d_call: NA; j_call: TRBJ1-1; cdr3_nt: TGTGCCAGCAAGATTGGGGGGTTTGCTTTCTTT; cdr3_aa: CASKIGGFAFF
v_call: TRBV6-4; clone_size: NA; d_call: NA; j_call: TRBJ2-3; cdr3_nt: TGTGCCAGCAGTGAGGGGACCTCTAGCACAGATACGCAGTATTTT; cdr3_aa: CASSEGTSSTDTQYF
v_call: TRBV7-2; clone_size: NA; d_call: TRBD2; j_call: TRBJ2-7; cdr3_nt: TGTGCCAGCAGCTTCGCTAGCGGGGGGCCCTACGAGCAGTACTTC; cdr3_aa: CASSFASGGPYEQYF
v_call: TRBV7-8; clone_size: NA; d_call: NA; j_call: TRBJ2-7; cdr3_nt: TGTGCCAGCAGCTTAGAACAGGGAGGGCTCGAGCAGTACTTC; cdr3_aa: CASSLEQGGLEQYF
v_call: TRBV5-1; clone_size: NA; d_call: TRBD1; j_call: TRBJ2-7; cdr3_nt: TGCGCCAGCAGATTTGGACAGGGGGCCTCCGAGCAGTACTTC; cdr3_aa: CASRFGQGASEQYF
v_call: TRBV29-1; clone_size: NA; d_call: TRBD1; j_call: TRBJ2-1; cdr3_nt: TGCAGCGTGTTCGGGGACAGGCAGTACAATGAGCAATTCTTC; cdr3_aa: CSVFGDRQYNEQFF
v_call: TRBV7-3; clone_size: NA; d_call: NA; j_call: TRBJ1-1; cdr3_nt: TGTGCCAGCAGCTTAATGGGAGGGAACACTGAAGCTTTCTTT; cdr3_aa: CASSLMGGNTEAFF
v_call: TRBV7-7; clone_size: NA; d_call: TRBD1; j_call: TRBJ2-1; cdr3_nt: TGTGCTAGCAGCTTAGGGGACAGGGGGCTCAATGAGCAGTTCTTC; cdr3_aa: CASSLGDRGLNEQFF
v_call: TRBV12-3/TRBV12-4; clone_size: NA; d_call: NA; j_call: TRBJ1-4; cdr3_nt: TGTGCCAGCAGCTCAAGTGAAAAACTGTTTTTT; cdr3_aa: CASSSSEKLFF
v_call: TRBV7-2; clone_size: NA; d_call: NA; j_call: TRBJ1-1; cdr3_nt: TGTGCCAGCAGCCTTCCACCGCAGGAATCCACTGAAGCTTTCTTT; cdr3_aa: CASSLPPQESTEAFF
v_call: TRBV10-3; clone_size: few; d_call: NA; j_call: TRBJ1-2; cdr3_nt: TGTGCCATCAGTGTCGCGGGGTTGTCGGATGGCTACACCTTC; cdr3_aa: CAISVAGLSDGYTF
v_call: TRBV18; clone_size: NA; d_call: NA; j_call: TRBJ1-4; cdr3_nt: TGTGCCAGCTCACCCTCAGTAAATGAAAAACTGTTTTTT; cdr3_aa: CASSPSVNEKLFF